Listed below are T cell receptor beta chains from one sample, sequenced in a study of Ad26.COV2.S vaccination and SARS-CoV-2 variants. TCRdb's table, derived via immunoSEQ multiplex PCR, lists solely in-frame clones and lacks some. The sample consists of more than 150,000 clones, approximately 90% of them appearing once. The material sequenced was peripheral blood, taken after recovery from COVID-19. The receptors were sampled from a human donor who had recovered from COVID-19. CDR3s include the opening cysteine and the closing phenylalanine or tryptophan. The order of the fields is clone size, V gene, J gene, D gene, CDR3 DNA, CDR3 protein. D genes are given only for firm matches. Not every row has a clone size; where given, it reads once, few, many or a size class.

clone_size: few
v_call: TRBV5-1
j_call: TRBJ2-2
d_call: .
cdr3_nt: TGCGCCAGCAGCCCGGGACTTAACACCGGGGAGCTGTTTTTT
cdr3_aa: CASSPGLNTGELFF

clone_size: .
v_call: TRBV19
j_call: TRBJ1-2
d_call: .
cdr3_nt: TGTGCCAGCCAACAGGGAAGGGCCTATGGCTACACCTTC
cdr3_aa: CASQQGRAYGYTF

clone_size: .
v_call: TRBV7-9
j_call: TRBJ2-1
d_call: .
cdr3_nt: TGTGCCAGCAGCATCAGAACCAATGAGCAGTTCTTC
cdr3_aa: CASSIRTNEQFF

clone_size: .
v_call: TRBV28
j_call: TRBJ2-3
d_call: TRBD2
cdr3_nt: TGTGCCAGCACCGTAAGGGGGACGGTTGGGACTAGCGGGGGGAATACGCAGTATTTT
cdr3_aa: CASTVRGTVGTSGGNTQYF

clone_size: .
v_call: TRBV5-4
j_call: TRBJ1-2
d_call: .
cdr3_nt: TGTGCCAGCAGCTTGATCACAGCCCAGGCATATGGCTACACCTTC
cdr3_aa: CASSLITAQAYGYTF

clone_size: .
v_call: TRBV5-1
j_call: TRBJ2-3
d_call: .
cdr3_nt: TGCGCCAGCAGCCCGCCAACAGGGAATCCCGAGAGTACGCAGTATTTT
cdr3_aa: CASSPPTGNPESTQYF

clone_size: once
v_call: TRBV7-8
j_call: TRBJ2-1
d_call: .
cdr3_nt: TGTGCCAGCAGCCACAATGAGCAGTTCTTC
cdr3_aa: CASSHNEQFF

clone_size: .
v_call: TRBV19
j_call: TRBJ2-1
d_call: .
cdr3_nt: TGTGCCAGTAGCCAGGGCTGGCCACCCTTTTCTGAGCAGTTCTTC
cdr3_aa: CASSQGWPPFSEQFF

clone_size: .
v_call: TRBV9
j_call: TRBJ1-2
d_call: TRBD1
cdr3_nt: TGTGCCAGCAGCTCGTCCGGACAGGGTAATCATGGCTACACCTTC
cdr3_aa: CASSSSGQGNHGYTF

clone_size: .
v_call: TRBV4-1
j_call: TRBJ1-2
d_call: TRBD1
cdr3_nt: TGCGCCAGCAGCCAAGGACTTCAGGGCAGGGGGCCTCGTGGCTACACCTTC
cdr3_aa: CASSQGLQGRGPRGYTF

clone_size: .
v_call: TRBV5-6
j_call: TRBJ2-5
d_call: .
cdr3_nt: TGTGCCAGCAGCTCCCTCCCAGGTAGAGGGGAAGAGACCCAGTACTTC
cdr3_aa: CASSSLPGRGEETQYF

clone_size: .
v_call: TRBV5-1
j_call: TRBJ2-3
d_call: .
cdr3_nt: TGCGCCAGCAGCCCGATGACAGATACAGATACGCAGTATTTT
cdr3_aa: CASSPMTDTDTQYF

clone_size: .
v_call: TRBV15
j_call: TRBJ2-5
d_call: TRBD2
cdr3_nt: TGTGCCACCAGCAGACAGACTAGCGGGAGGTACCAAGAGACCCAGTACTTC
cdr3_aa: CATSRQTSGRYQETQYF

clone_size: .
v_call: TRBV3-1/TRBV3-2
j_call: TRBJ2-3
d_call: TRBD2
cdr3_nt: TGTGCCAGCGGCGGGGGGTTAGGAGATACGCAGTATTTT
cdr3_aa: CASGGGLGDTQYF

clone_size: .
v_call: TRBV6-2/TRBV6-3
j_call: TRBJ2-5
d_call: TRBD2
cdr3_nt: TGTGCCAGCAGCCTAGCGGGGGTACCCCAAGAGACCCAGTACTTC
cdr3_aa: CASSLAGVPQETQYF

clone_size: .
v_call: TRBV7-3
j_call: TRBJ1-4
d_call: .
cdr3_nt: TGTGCCAGCAGCTTACGGGACCTGGGACTGTTTTTT
cdr3_aa: CASSLRDLGLFF